The rows below give T cell receptor beta chains drawn from one sample of a study of OX40 agonist ivuxolimab in advanced cancers. Profiling relied on immunoSEQ multiplex PCR, and the TCRdb table lists in-frame clones only, not all of them. The sample shows about 45,000 clones, around nine tenths of them seen only once. The specimen was CD4+ or CD8+ T cells sorted from blood, collected in a trial of the OX40 agonist ivuxolimab. The receptors originated from an adult with an advanced solid tumor such as melanoma, head and neck, liver or kidney cancer. CDR3s include the opening cysteine and the closing phenylalanine or tryptophan. D genes are given only for firm matches. Some rows mark clone size as missing; the rest say once, few, many or name a class of expanded clone.

d_gene	j_gene	abundance	v_gene	CDR3aa	CDR3nt
TRBD2	TRBJ2-1	.	TRBV6-5	CASNRGGSYNEQFF	TGTGCCAGCAACCGGGGGGGCTCCTACAATGAGCAGTTCTTC
.	TRBJ1-1	.	TRBV29-1	CSVGRGAEAFF	TGCAGCGTTGGGAGGGGGGCTGAAGCTTTCTTT
.	TRBJ2-6	.	TRBV18	CASSPISVVSIASGANVLTF	TGTGCCAGCTCACCAATCAGCGTTGTATCTATTGCCTCTGGGGCCAACGTCCTGACTTTC
TRBD1	TRBJ2-3	.	TRBV9	CASSASTGTDTQYF	TGTGCCAGCAGCGCCTCGACAGGGACAGATACGCAGTATTTT
.	TRBJ2-1	.	TRBV21-1	CASSFRGRINEQFF	TGTGCCAGCAGCTTCAGGGGGAGGATCAATGAGCAGTTCTTC
TRBD2	TRBJ2-3	.	TRBV5-4	CASSSGTIRTTDTQYF	TGTGCCAGCAGCTCCGGGACTATCAGGACCACAGATACGCAGTATTTT
TRBD2	TRBJ2-3	once	TRBV7-3	CASSAPSGRTDTQYF	TGTGCCAGCAGCGCCCCTAGCGGGAGAACAGATACGCAGTATTTT
TRBD2	TRBJ2-1	once	TRBV2	CASSKLAGEYNEQFF	TGTGCCAGCAGTAAGCTAGCGGGAGAGTATAATGAGCAGTTCTTC
.	TRBJ2-7	.	TRBV2	CASSTGIHGEQYF	TGTGCCAGCAGTACCGGGATTCACGGGGAGCAGTACTTC
.	TRBJ1-3	.	TRBV7-9	CASSSIGAGKDGNTIYF	TGTGCCAGCAGCTCCATTGGTGCAGGGAAGGATGGGAACACCATATATTTT
TRBD1	TRBJ2-7	.	TRBV7-7	CASSRDREGEQYF	TGTGCTAGCAGCCGGGACAGGGAGGGCGAGCAGTACTTC
TRBD1	TRBJ1-1	few	TRBV25-1	CASTQRTGDEAFF	TGTGCCAGCACCCAACGGACAGGAGATGAAGCTTTCTTT
TRBD1	TRBJ2-5	.	TRBV5-1	CASSKGTGEQETQYF	TGCGCCAGCAGCAAAGGGACAGGGGAACAAGAGACCCAGTACTTC
TRBD2	TRBJ2-3	.	TRBV9	CASSFLTAGVDTQYF	TGTGCCAGCAGCTTTCTAACAGCGGGGGTGGATACGCAGTATTTT
.	TRBJ2-3	.	TRBV29-1	CSGRVGLSTDTQYF	TGCAGCGGGCGGGTGGGGTTGAGCACAGATACGCAGTATTTT
.	TRBJ2-2	.	TRBV6-6	CASSHGNTGELFF	TGTGCCAGCAGCCACGGGAACACCGGGGAGCTGTTTTTT
.	TRBJ2-4	once	TRBV19	CASSNGKQNGLAKNIQYF	TGTGCCAGTAGTAATGGAAAGCAGAACGGACTAGCCAAAAACATTCAGTACTTC
TRBD2	TRBJ2-1	.	TRBV14	CASSQQRGSSYNEQFF	TGTGCCAGCAGCCAACAGCGGGGGAGCTCCTACAATGAGCAGTTCTTC
.	TRBJ2-7	.	TRBV19	CASSIRDSVEQYF	TGTGCCAGTAGTATAAGGGATTCAGTCGAGCAGTACTTC
.	TRBJ1-1	.	TRBV10-3	CAISESYNTEAFF	TGTGCCATCAGTGAGTCTTACAACACTGAAGCTTTCTTT
TRBD2	TRBJ2-1	.	TRBV19	CASSIQAGGVAVQFF	TGTGCCAGTAGTATCCAAGCGGGAGGAGTAGCGGTGCAGTTCTTC
.	TRBJ2-5	.	TRBV28	CASTPPLGTQYF	TGTGCCAGCACCCCACCTCTGGGGACCCAGTACTTC
.	TRBJ1-1	.	TRBV12-5	CASGFSFVGGLRGEAFF	TGTGCTAGTGGTTTTAGCTTCGTAGGGGGGCTCCGTGGTGAAGCTTTCTTT
TRBD2	TRBJ2-3	.	TRBV6-5	CASRDSGAFTDTQYF	TGTGCCAGCAGAGATAGCGGGGCCTTCACAGATACGCAGTATTTT
.	TRBJ1-5	.	TRBV6-1	CASSKTWGEGQPQHF	TGTGCCAGCAGCAAAACGTGGGGGGAGGGGCAGCCCCAGCATTTT
.	TRBJ2-7	.	TRBV30	CAWSPGPPGEQYF	TGTGCCTGGAGTCCCGGGCCCCCGGGCGAGCAGTACTTC
.	TRBJ2-1	.	TRBV9	CASGVSYNEQFF	TGTGCCAGCGGAGTCTCCTACAATGAGCAGTTCTTC
TRBD1	TRBJ1-5	.	TRBV19	CASGRTGNNQPQHF	TGTGCCAGTGGAAGGACAGGGAACAATCAGCCCCAGCATTTT